This is a list of T cell receptor beta chains from one sample in a study of identical twins. Each CDR3 protein is one row after TCRdb ran MiXCR on the 5' RACE reads. The sample holds around 220,000 distinct CDR3 sequences, 10% to 13% seen once. Sequenced sample: memory T cells sorted from blood. These receptors originate from a man aged 45 to 65 in good health. The CDR3 runs from the conserved cysteine through the conserved F or W. The D gene is left open where the match is weak. Only some rows state a clone size, as once, few, many or a class for expanded clones.

J: TRBJ2-3
V: TRBV10-2
D: TRBD2
size: NA
CDR3: CASLGLKGGGTDTQYF
DNA: TGCGCCAGCCTGGGGCTCAAGGGAGGGGGCACAGATACGCAGTATTTT

J: TRBJ2-7
V: TRBV10-3
D: NA
size: few
CDR3: CAISLQGKGDEQYF
DNA: TGTGCCATCAGCCTACAGGGAAAGGGCGACGAGCAGTACTTC

J: TRBJ2-4
V: TRBV13
D: TRBD2
size: few
CDR3: CASSHRTSGAKNIQYF
DNA: TGTGCCAGCAGCCACCGGACTAGCGGAGCCAAAAACATTCAGTACTTC

J: TRBJ1-2
V: TRBV20-1
D: NA
size: many
CDR3: CSASQGLVADSYTF
DNA: TGCAGTGCTAGTCAGGGATTAGTTGCGGACAGCTACACCTTC

J: TRBJ2-3
V: TRBV7-9
D: TRBD2
size: NA
CDR3: CASSSPLADISTDTQYF
DNA: TGTGCCAGCAGCTCACCCCTAGCGGACATAAGCACAGATACGCAGTATTTT

J: TRBJ1-4
V: TRBV12-3/TRBV12-4
D: NA
size: many
CDR3: CASSFSGEGEKLFF
DNA: TGTGCCAGCAGTTTTTCAGGGGAGGGGGAAAAACTGTTTTTT

J: TRBJ1-1
V: TRBV9
D: NA
size: NA
CDR3: CASSVVLNTEAFF
DNA: TGTGCCAGCAGCGTAGTGCTGAACACTGAAGCTTTCTTT

J: TRBJ2-2
V: TRBV11-2
D: NA
size: few
CDR3: CASSDHTGELFF
DNA: TGTGCCAGCAGCGACCACACCGGGGAGCTGTTTTTT

J: TRBJ1-1
V: TRBV7-9
D: NA
size: NA
CDR3: CASSPRQGRDTEAFF
DNA: TGTGCCAGCAGCCCCAGGCAGGGTAGGGACACTGAAGCTTTCTTT

J: TRBJ2-1
V: TRBV20-1
D: NA
size: few
CDR3: CSARGILVYNEQFF
DNA: TGCAGTGCTAGGGGGATTCTGGTGTACAATGAGCAGTTCTTC

J: TRBJ2-1
V: TRBV9
D: TRBD2
size: few
CDR3: CASSVDRTSGTHLRNEQFF
DNA: TGTGCCAGCAGCGTAGACCGGACTAGCGGGACCCATCTGCGAAATGAGCAGTTCTTC

J: TRBJ1-6
V: TRBV4-1
D: NA
size: many
CDR3: CASSPRGANNSPLHF
DNA: TGCGCCAGCAGCCCTCGGGGGGCCAATAATTCACCCCTCCACTTT

J: TRBJ1-2
V: TRBV15
D: NA
size: many
CDR3: CATSPGQDRRVYGYTF
DNA: TGTGCCACCAGCCCCGGTCAAGACAGACGGGTTTATGGCTACACCTTC

J: TRBJ2-1
V: TRBV10-1
D: TRBD2
size: many
CDR3: CASRPSSGCYNEQFF
DNA: TGCGCCAGCAGACCCTCTAGCGGGTGCTACAATGAGCAGTTCTTC

J: TRBJ1-1
V: TRBV6-1
D: NA
size: many
CDR3: CASSNPLGPLNTEAFF
DNA: TGTGCCAGCAGTAATCCCTTAGGACCGTTGAACACTGAAGCTTTCTTT

J: TRBJ2-7
V: TRBV3-1
D: NA
size: NA
CDR3: CASSGGASVSKQYF
DNA: TGTGCCAGCAGCGGGGGGGCCAGTGTCTCGAAGCAGTACTTC

J: TRBJ2-5
V: TRBV6-1
D: NA
size: NA
CDR3: CASSSVLNDRETQYF
DNA: TGTGCCAGCAGCTCTGTTTTAAACGACCGGGAGACCCAGTACTTC

J: TRBJ2-1
V: TRBV27
D: NA
size: few
CDR3: CASRRDPYNEQFF
DNA: TGTGCCAGCCGCCGGGACCCTTACAATGAGCAGTTCTTC

J: TRBJ1-4
V: TRBV10-2
D: TRBD1
size: NA
CDR3: CATRQGDGEKLFF
DNA: TGCGCCACCAGACAGGGGGACGGTGAAAAACTGTTTTTT

J: TRBJ2-7
V: TRBV28
D: NA
size: NA
CDR3: CASSFPLLGGEQYF
DNA: TGTGCCAGCAGTTTCCCATTACTAGGCGGCGAGCAGTACTTC

J: TRBJ2-5
V: TRBV3-1
D: NA
size: many
CDR3: CASSQDRVKETQYF
DNA: TGTGCCAGCAGCCAAGACAGGGTCAAGGAGACCCAGTACTTC

J: TRBJ2-7
V: TRBV12-3/TRBV12-4
D: NA
size: few
CDR3: CACRVGEREQYF
DNA: TGTGCCTGCCGGGTAGGGGAGCGCGAGCAGTACTTC

J: TRBJ1-2
V: TRBV20-1
D: NA
size: few
CDR3: CSARAYGYTF
DNA: TGCAGTGCCAGGGCATATGGCTACACCTTC

J: TRBJ2-1
V: TRBV10-1
D: NA
size: many
CDR3: CASSEFTGRNEQFF
DNA: TGCGCCAGCAGTGAGTTCACAGGGCGTAATGAGCAGTTCTTC

J: TRBJ2-3
V: TRBV7-2
D: NA
size: many
CDR3: CASSPFASTDTQYF
DNA: TGTGCCAGCAGCCCGTTTGCCAGCACAGATACGCAGTATTTT

J: TRBJ2-7
V: TRBV20-1
D: NA
size: NA
CDR3: CSASRGDYEQYF
DNA: TGCAGTGCTAGTCGGGGAGATTACGAGCAGTACTTC

J: TRBJ1-1
V: TRBV7-8
D: TRBD1
size: NA
CDR3: CASSLGRQGGNTEAFF
DNA: TGTGCCAGCAGCTTAGGCCGACAGGGTGGGAACACTGAAGCTTTCTTT